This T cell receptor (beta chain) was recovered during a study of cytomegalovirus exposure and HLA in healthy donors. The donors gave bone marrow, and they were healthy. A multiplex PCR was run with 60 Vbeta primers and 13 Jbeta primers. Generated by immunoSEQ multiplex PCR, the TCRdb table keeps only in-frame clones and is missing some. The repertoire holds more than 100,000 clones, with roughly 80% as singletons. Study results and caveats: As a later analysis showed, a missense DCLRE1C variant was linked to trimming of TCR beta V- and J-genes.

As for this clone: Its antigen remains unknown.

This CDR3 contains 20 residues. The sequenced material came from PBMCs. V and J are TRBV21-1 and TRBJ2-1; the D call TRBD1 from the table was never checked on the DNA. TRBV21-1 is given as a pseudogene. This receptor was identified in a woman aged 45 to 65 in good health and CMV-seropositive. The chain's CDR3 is CASSIRDRECVLGLNNEQFF. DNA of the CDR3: TGTGCCAGCAGCATCCGGGACAGGGAGTGTGTCCTGGGGCTCAACAATGAGCAGTTCTTC.